This T cell receptor (beta chain) comes out of a study of T cells expressing NK-cell markers. Across the whole study: All TCR beta repertoires analysed originated from sorted CD3+CD56+NKG2C+, CD3+CD56+NKG2C- and CD3+CD56-NKG2C+ T cells.

The CDR3 loop spans 14 amino acids. Following a re-call of the 5' RACE reads, TCRdb has one entry per CDR3 protein and lacks DNA. This sample's clone table lists roughly 430,000 distinct CDR3 sequences. This chain joins TRBV12-3 or TRBV12-4 and TRBJ1-4. This receptor was obtained from a woman between 18 and 69 years old in good health. Material for sequencing was blood T cells: a sorted CD56 or NKG2C T cell subset, CD4+ or CD8+ T cells, or bulk PBMC T cells (not recorded which). This CDR3 reads CASTPGPINEKLFF.